The rows below give T cell receptor beta chains drawn from one sample of a study of response to subunit inactivated influenza vaccine. TCRdb called the RT-PCR reads again in MiXCR, with one record for every CDR3 protein. The data contain hundreds of thousands of distinct CDR3 sequences, approximately 18% of them singletons. Sample: PBMCs from blood, taken roughly 5 days after vaccination. The source of these receptors is a man aged 50 to 59 who received an inactivated influenza vaccine. Both conserved end residues are part of each CDR3. Each record gives: V gene, clone size, J gene, D gene, CDR3 length, CDR3 protein, CDR3 DNA. A D gene is named only where the DNA matches it firmly. Clone size is stated in some rows and not others, as once, few, many or a class when expanded.

TRBV28	.	TRBJ2-6	TRBD1	18	CASRAGTGGSSGANVLTF	TGTGCCAGCAGGGCCGGGACAGGGGGAAGCTCTGGGGCCAACGTTCTGACTTTC
TRBV4-3	few	TRBJ2-1	TRBD2	17	CASSQDVRSGISDEQFF	TGCGCCAGCAGCCAAGATGTGCGGAGCGGGATAAGCGATGAGCAGTTCTTC
TRBV28	few	TRBJ2-7	.	16	CASSPPGTPGYYEQYF	TGTGCCAGCAGTCCACCCGGGACTCCAGGATACTACGAGCAGTACTTC
TRBV12-3/TRBV12-4	few	TRBJ2-5	TRBD2	15	CASSKYRGGAETQYF	TGTGCCAGCAGTAAATACCGCGGGGGGGCAGAGACCCAGTACTTC
TRBV28	.	TRBJ2-7	.	14	CASSLIRQSYEQYF	TGTGCCAGCAGTTTAATCCGGCAGAGCTACGAGCAGTACTTC
TRBV7-9	few	TRBJ2-3	.	15	CASSPRATHLDTQYF	TGTGCCAGCAGCCCCAGGGCGACTCATCTAGATACGCAGTATTTT
TRBV30	few	TRBJ2-2	.	11	CARSYTGELFF	TGTGCCCGAAGTTACACCGGGGAGCTGTTTTTT
TRBV5-1	.	TRBJ2-7	.	14	CASSITGYSYEQYF	TGCGCCAGCAGCATAACAGGCTACTCCTACGAGCAGTACTTC
TRBV20-1	few	TRBJ2-4	.	14	CSARSSSLWSIQYF	TGCAGTGCTAGGTCGTCCTCCCTATGGAGCATTCAGTACTTC
TRBV9	once	TRBJ1-3	.	15	CASSVGRISGNTIYF	TGTGCCAGCAGCGTAGGTCGAATCTCTGGAAACACCATATATTTT
TRBV12-3/TRBV12-4	.	TRBJ2-5	TRBD2	15	CASSRTSGGTQTQYF	TGTGCCAGCAGTCGGACTAGCGGGGGGACACAGACCCAGTACTTC
TRBV29-1	.	TRBJ2-5	.	12	CSVSGKWETQYF	TGCAGCGTTTCGGGGAAGTGGGAGACCCAGTACTTC
TRBV4-3	.	TRBJ2-1	.	16	CASSERAESSYNEQFF	TGCGCCAGCAGCGAGAGGGCCGAAAGCTCCTACAATGAGCAGTTCTTC
TRBV20-1	.	TRBJ2-1	.	14	CSARRQSSYNEQFF	TGCAGTGCTAGGCGGCAGAGCTCCTACAATGAGCAGTTCTTC
TRBV12-3/TRBV12-4	many	TRBJ2-5	TRBD1	13	CASSPGGAETQYF	TGTGCCAGCAGTCCAGGGGGCGCAGAGACCCAGTACTTC
TRBV20-1	.	TRBJ2-1	TRBD2	14	CSARFESGGSEQFF	TGCAGTGCTAGGTTTGAGTCGGGGGGGAGTGAGCAGTTCTTC
TRBV20-1	.	TRBJ2-5	TRBD1	13	CSARHRGQETQYF	TGCAGTGCTAGGCACAGGGGCCAAGAGACCCAGTACTTC
TRBV3-1	few	TRBJ2-3	.	17	CASSRRGSGGSTDTQYF	TGTGCCAGCAGCCGCCGTGGTAGCGGAGGAAGCACAGATACGCAGTATTTT
TRBV2	few	TRBJ2-2	.	15	CASSEIVGNTGELFF	TGTGCCAGCAGTGAGATAGTAGGGAACACCGGGGAGCTGTTTTTT
TRBV6-1	few	TRBJ2-3	TRBD2	18	CASSQGLAGGGGTDTQYF	TGTGCCAGCAGTCAAGGACTAGCGGGAGGGGGTGGCACAGATACGCAGTATTTT
TRBV12-3/TRBV12-4	many	TRBJ1-2	.	14	CASKVGQARGGYTF	TGTGCCAGCAAAGTCGGGCAGGCCCGCGGTGGCTACACCTTC
TRBV18	.	TRBJ2-3	.	15	CASSLTAGTADTQYF	TGTGCCAGCTCCCTCACCGCGGGTACGGCAGATACGCAGTATTTT
TRBV11-1	.	TRBJ1-4	.	19	CASSSSRGRPTTINEKLFF	TGTGCCAGCAGCTCCTCTCGGGGAAGGCCGACAACAATAAATGAAAAACTGTTTTTT
TRBV4-3	.	TRBJ1-4	TRBD1	16	CASSQELTGGSEKLFF	TGCGCCAGCAGCCAAGAACTTACAGGGGGAAGTGAAAAACTGTTTTTT
TRBV4-3	.	TRBJ1-4	.	16	CASSQDYGRGNEKLFF	TGCGCCAGCAGCCAAGATTATGGCAGGGGTAATGAAAAACTGTTTTTT
TRBV7-2	few	TRBJ2-7	.	14	CASSLALKGNEQYF	TGTGCCAGCAGCTTAGCGCTGAAGGGGAACGAGCAGTACTTC